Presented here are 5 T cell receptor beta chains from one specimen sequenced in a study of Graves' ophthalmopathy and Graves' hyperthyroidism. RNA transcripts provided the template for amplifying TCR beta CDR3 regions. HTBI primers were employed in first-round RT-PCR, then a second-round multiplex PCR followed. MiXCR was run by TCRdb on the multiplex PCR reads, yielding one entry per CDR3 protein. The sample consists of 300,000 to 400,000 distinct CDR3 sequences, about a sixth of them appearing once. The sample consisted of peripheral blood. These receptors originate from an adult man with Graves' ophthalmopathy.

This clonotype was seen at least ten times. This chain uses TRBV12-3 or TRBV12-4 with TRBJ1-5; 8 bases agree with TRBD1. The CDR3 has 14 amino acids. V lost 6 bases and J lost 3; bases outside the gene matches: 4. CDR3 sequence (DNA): TGTGCCAGCAGCAAGACAGGGGACAATCAGCCCCAGCATTTT. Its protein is CASSKTGDNQPQHF.

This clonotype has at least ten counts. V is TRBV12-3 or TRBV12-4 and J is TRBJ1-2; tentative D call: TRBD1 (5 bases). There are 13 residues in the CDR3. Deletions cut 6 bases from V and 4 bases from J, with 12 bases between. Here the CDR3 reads CASSRDALYGYTF. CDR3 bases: TGTGCCAGCAGCCGGGACGCCCTCTATGGCTACACCTTC.

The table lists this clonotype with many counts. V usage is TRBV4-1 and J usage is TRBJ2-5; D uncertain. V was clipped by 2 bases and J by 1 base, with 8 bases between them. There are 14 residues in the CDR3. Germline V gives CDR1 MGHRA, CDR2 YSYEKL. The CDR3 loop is CASSQRWGQETQYF. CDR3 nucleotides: TGCGCCAGCAGCCAACGATGGGGCCAAGAGACCCAGTACTTC.

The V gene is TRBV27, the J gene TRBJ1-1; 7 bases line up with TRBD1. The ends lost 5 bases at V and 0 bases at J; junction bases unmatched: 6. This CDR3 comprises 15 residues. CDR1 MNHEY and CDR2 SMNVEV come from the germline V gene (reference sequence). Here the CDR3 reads CASSLGQRMNTEAFF. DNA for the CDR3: TGTGCCAGCAGTCTGGGACAGCGCATGAACACTGAAGCTTTCTTT.

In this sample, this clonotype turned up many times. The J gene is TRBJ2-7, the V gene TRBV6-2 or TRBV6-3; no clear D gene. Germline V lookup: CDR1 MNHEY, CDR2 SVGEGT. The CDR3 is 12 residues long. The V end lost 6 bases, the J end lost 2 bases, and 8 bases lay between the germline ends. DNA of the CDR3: TGTGCCAGCAGCGACGGACCCTACGAGCAGTACTTC. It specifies CASSDGPYEQYF.